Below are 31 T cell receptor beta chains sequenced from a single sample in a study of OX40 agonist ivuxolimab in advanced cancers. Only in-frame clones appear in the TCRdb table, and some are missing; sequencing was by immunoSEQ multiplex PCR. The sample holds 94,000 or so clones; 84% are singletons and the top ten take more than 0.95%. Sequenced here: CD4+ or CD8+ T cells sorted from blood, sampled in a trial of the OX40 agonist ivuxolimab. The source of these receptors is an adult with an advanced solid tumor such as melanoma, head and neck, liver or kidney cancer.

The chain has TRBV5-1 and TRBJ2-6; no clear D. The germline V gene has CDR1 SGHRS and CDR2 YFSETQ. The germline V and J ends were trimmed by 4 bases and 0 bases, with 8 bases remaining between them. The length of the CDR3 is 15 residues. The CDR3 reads CASSEEGSGANVLTF. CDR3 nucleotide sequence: TGCGCCAGCAGCGAAGAAGGCTCTGGGGCCAACGTCCTGACTTTC.

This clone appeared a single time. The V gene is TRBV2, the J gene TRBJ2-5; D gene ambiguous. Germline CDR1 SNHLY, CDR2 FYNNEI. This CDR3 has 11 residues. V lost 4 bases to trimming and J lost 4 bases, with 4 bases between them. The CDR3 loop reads CASSGGETQYF. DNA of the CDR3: TGTGCCAGCAGTGGGGGAGAGACCCAGTACTTC.

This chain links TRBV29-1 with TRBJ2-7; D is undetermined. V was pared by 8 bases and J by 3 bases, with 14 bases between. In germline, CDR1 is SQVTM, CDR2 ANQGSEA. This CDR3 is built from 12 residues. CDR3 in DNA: TGCAGCAGTGACCGGATATACTACGAGCAGTACGTC. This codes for CSSDRIYYEQYV.

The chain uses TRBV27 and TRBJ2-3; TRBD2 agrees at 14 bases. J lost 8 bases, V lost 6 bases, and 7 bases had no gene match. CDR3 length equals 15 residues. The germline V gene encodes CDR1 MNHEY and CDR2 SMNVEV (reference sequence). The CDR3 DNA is TGTGCCAGCAGACCGACTAGCGGGGGGGCGGGTACGCAGTATTTT. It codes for CASRPTSGGAGTQYF.

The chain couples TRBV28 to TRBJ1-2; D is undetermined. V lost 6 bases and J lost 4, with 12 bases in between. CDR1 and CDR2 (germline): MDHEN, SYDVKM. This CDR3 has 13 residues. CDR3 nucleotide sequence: TGTGCCAGCAGCCCCGGGCAGTCCTATGGCTACACCTTC. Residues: CASSPGQSYGYTF.

The CDR3 sequence is CAISDGGTREYEQYF. The CDR3 region has the DNA TGTGCCATCAGTGATGGGGGGACAAGAGAGTACGAGCAGTACTTC. The V call is TRBV10-3, the J call TRBJ2-7, with D possibly being TRBD1 or TRBD2 (6 bases each). The germline V gene encodes CDR1 ENHRY and CDR2 SYGVKD. V was cut by 3 bases and J by 4 bases, with 16 bases left in between. This CDR3 has 15 amino acids.

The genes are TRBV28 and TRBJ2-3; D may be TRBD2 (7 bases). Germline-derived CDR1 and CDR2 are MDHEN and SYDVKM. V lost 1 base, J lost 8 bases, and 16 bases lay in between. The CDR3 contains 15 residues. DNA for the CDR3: TGTGCCAGCAGTTTATTGGAGGGGGGGCCGGGTACGCAGTATTTT. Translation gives CASSLLEGGPGTQYF.

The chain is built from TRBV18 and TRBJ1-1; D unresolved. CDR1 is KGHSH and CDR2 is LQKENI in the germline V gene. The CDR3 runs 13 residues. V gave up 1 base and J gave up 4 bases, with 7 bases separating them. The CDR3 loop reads CASSPRDGTEAFF. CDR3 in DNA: TGTGCCAGCTCACCACGGGATGGCACTGAAGCTTTCTTT. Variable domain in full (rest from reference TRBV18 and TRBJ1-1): NAGVMQNPRHLVRRRGQEARLRCSPMKGHSHVYWYRQLPEEGLKFMVYLQKENIIDESGMPKERFSAEFPKEGPSILRIQQVVRGDSAAYFCASSPRDGTEAFFGQGTRLTVV.

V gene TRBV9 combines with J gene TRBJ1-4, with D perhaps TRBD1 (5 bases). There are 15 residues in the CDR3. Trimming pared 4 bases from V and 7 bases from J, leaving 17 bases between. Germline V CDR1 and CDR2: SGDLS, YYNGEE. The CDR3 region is CASSSRRGEVEKLFF. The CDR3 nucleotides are TGTGCCAGCAGCTCCCGGAGAGGGGAGGTTGAAAAACTGTTTTTT.

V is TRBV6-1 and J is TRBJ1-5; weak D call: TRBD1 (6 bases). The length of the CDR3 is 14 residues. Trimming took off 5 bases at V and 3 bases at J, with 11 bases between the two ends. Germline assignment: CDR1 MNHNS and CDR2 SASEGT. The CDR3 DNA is TGTGCCAGCAGTTCATACAGGGACAATCAGCCCCAGCATTTT. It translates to CASSSYRDNQPQHF.

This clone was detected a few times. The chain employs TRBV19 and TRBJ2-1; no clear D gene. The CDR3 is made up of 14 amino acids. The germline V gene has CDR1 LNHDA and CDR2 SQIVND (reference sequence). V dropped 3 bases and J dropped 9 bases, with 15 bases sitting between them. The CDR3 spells CASSIGTAQAEQFF. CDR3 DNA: TGTGCCAGTAGTATTGGAACTGCGCAGGCTGAGCAGTTCTTC.

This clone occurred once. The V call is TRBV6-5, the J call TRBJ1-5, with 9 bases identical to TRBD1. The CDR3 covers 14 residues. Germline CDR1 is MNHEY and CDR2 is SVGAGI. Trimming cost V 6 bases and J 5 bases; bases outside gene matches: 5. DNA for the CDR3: TGTGCCAGCAGCGTGACAGGGGGAGATCAGCCCCAGCATTTT. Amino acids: CASSVTGGDQPQHF.

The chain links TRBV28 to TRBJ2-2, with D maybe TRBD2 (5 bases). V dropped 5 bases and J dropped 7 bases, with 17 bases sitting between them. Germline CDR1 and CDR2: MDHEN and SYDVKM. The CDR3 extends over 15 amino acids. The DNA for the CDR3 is TGTGCCAGCAGTCTTGGGGAGCGCCTCGGCGGGGAGCTGTTTTTT. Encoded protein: CASSLGERLGGELFF.

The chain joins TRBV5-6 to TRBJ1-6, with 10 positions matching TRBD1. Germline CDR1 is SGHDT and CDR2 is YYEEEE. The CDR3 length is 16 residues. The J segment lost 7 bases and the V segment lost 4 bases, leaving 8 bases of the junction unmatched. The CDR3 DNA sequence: TGTGCCAGCAGCGTGGACAGGGGGAGTAGAAATTCACCCCTCCACTTT. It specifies CASSVDRGSRNSPLHF.

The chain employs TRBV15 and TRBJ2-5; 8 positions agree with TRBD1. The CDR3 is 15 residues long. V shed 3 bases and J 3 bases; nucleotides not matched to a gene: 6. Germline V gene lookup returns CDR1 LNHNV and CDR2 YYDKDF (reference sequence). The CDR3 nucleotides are TGTGCCACCAGCAGGGCCGGACAGGGAGAAGAGACCCAGTACTTC. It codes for CATSRAGQGEETQYF.

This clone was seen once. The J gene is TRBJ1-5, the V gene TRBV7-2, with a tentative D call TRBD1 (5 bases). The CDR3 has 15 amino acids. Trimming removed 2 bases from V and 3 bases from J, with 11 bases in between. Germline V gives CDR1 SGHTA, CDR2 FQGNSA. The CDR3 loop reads CASSLWPGLNQPQHF. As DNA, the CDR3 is TGTGCCAGCAGCTTATGGCCAGGGCTCAATCAGCCCCAGCATTTT.

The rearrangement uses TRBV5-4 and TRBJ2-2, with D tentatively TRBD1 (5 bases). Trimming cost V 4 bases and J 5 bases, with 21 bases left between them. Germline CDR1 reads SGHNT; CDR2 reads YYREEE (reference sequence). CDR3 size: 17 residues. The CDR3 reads CASSPGGGARKTGELFF. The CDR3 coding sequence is TGTGCCAGCAGCCCCGGCGGTGGGGCTCGTAAGACCGGGGAGCTGTTTTTT.

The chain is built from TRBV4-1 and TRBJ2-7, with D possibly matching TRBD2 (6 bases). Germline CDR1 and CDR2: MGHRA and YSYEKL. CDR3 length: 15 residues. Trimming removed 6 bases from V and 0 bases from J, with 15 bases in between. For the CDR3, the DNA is TGCGCCAGCAGTCTTGCATCCGGGAGCTCCTACGAGCAGTACTTC. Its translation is CASSLASGSSYEQYF.

This CDR3 reads CASAGDRLITDTQYF. For the CDR3, the DNA is TGTGCCAGCGCGGGGGACAGATTAATCACAGATACGCAGTATTTT. The chain carries TRBV7-9 and TRBJ2-3, with D perhaps given as TRBD1 or TRBD2 (7 bases each). This CDR3 region has 15 residues. V was pared by 8 bases and J by 2 bases, with 17 bases between. Germline CDR1 reads SEHNR; CDR2 reads FQNEAQ (reference sequence). The entire variable domain, with the rest obtained from reference TRBV7-9 and TRBJ2-3, is as follows: DTGVSQNPRHKITKRGQNVTFRCDPISEHNRLYWYRQTLGQGPEFLTYFQNEAQLEKSRLLSDRFSAERPKGSFSTLEIQRTEQGDSAMYLCASAGDRLITDTQYFGPGTRLTVL.

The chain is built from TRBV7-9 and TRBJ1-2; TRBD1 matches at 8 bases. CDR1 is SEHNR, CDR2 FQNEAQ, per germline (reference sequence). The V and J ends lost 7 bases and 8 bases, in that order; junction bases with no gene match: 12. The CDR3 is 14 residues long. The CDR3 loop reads CASTEWTGSGGYTF. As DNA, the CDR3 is TGTGCCAGCACCGAATGGACAGGGTCTGGCGGCTACACCTTC.

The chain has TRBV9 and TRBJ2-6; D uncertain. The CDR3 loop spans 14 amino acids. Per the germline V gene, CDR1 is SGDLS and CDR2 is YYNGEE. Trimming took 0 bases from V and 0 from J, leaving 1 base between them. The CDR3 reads CASSVASGANVLTF. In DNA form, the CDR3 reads TGTGCCAGCAGCGTAGCCTCTGGGGCCAACGTCCTGACTTTC.

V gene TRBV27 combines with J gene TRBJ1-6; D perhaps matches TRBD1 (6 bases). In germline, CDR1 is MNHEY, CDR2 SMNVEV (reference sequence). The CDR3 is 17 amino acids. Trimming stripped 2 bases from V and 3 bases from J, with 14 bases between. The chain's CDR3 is CASSLKNRVDYNSPLHF. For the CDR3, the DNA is TGTGCCAGCAGTTTAAAAAACAGGGTGGACTATAATTCACCCCTCCACTTT.

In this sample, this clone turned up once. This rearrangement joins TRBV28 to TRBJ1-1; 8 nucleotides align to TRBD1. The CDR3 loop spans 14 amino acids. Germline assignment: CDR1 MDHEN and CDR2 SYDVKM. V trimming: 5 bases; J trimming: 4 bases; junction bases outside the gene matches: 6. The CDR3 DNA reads TGTGCCAGCAGTGGGGACAGGAGGGGCACTGAAGCTTTCTTT. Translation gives CASSGDRRGTEAFF.

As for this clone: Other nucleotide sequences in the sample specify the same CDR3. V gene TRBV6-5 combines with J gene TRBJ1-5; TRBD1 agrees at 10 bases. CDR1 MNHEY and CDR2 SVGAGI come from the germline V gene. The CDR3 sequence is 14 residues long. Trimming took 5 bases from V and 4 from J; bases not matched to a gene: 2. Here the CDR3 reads CASSRTGGNQPQHF. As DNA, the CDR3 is TGTGCCAGCAGTCGGACAGGGGGTAATCAGCCCCAGCATTTT.

CDR3: CASSQLMSGTNEKLFF. The CDR3 DNA sequence: TGCGCCAGCAGCCAGCTGATGAGTGGAACTAATGAAAAACTGTTTTTT. The chain uses TRBV4-1 and TRBJ1-4; D is undetermined. Trimming pared 3 bases from V and 1 base from J, leaving 12 bases between. The CDR3 consists of 16 residues. The germline CDR1 and CDR2 sequences are MGHRA and YSYEKL.

The CDR3, as DNA: TGTGCCAGCAGCTCGGGGCAAGAGACCCAGTACTTC. It encodes CASSSGQETQYF. This rearrangement joins TRBV7-9 to TRBJ2-5, with D tentatively TRBD2 (5 bases). V shed 4 bases and J shed 2 bases, with 5 bases lying between them. The germline V gene encodes CDR1 SEHNR and CDR2 FQNEAQ (reference sequence). CDR3 length equals 12 residues.

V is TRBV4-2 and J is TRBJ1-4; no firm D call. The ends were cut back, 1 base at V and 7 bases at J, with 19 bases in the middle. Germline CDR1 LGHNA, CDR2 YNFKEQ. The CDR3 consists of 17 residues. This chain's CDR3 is CASSQAVKGSNSEKLFF. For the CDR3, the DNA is TGTGCCAGCAGCCAAGCGGTAAAAGGGTCTAATAGTGAAAAACTGTTTTTT.

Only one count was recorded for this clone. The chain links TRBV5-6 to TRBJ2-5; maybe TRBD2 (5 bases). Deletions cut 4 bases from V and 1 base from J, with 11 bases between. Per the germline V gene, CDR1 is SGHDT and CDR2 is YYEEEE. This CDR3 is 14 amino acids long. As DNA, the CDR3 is TGTGCCAGCAGCCAGGAGGATCTCCAAGAGACCCAGTACTTC. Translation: CASSQEDLQETQYF.

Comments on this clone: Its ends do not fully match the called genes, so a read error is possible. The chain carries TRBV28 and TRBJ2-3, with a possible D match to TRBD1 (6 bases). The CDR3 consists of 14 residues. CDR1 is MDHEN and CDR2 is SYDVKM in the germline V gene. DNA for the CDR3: TGTGCCAGCAGTTTATGGGGGGCGGAAGATACGCCGTATTTT. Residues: CASSLWGAEDTPYF.

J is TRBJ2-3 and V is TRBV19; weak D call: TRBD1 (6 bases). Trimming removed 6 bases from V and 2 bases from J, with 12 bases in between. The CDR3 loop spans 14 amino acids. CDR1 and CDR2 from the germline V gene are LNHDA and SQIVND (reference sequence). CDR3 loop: CASSEQGFTDTQYF. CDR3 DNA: TGTGCCAGTAGCGAACAGGGATTCACAGATACGCAGTATTTT.

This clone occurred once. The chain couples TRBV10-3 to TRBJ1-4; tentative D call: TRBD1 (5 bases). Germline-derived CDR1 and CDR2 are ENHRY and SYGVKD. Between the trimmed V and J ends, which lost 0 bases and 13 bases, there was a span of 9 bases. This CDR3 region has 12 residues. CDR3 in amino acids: CAISESLGALFF. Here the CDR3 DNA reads TGTGCCATCAGTGAGTCATTAGGGGCACTGTTTTTT.